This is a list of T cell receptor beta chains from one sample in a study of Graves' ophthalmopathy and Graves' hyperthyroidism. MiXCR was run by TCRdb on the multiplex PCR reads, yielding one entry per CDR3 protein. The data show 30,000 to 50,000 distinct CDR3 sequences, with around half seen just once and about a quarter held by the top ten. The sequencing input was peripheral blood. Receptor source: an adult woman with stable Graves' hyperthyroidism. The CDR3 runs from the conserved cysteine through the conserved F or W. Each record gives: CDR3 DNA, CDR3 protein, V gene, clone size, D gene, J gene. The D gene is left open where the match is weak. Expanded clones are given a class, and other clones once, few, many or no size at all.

cdr3_nt: TGTGCCAGCAGGGACATACAGGAAAAACTGTTTTTT
cdr3_aa: CASRDIQEKLFF
v_call: TRBV2
clone_size: few
d_call: .
j_call: TRBJ1-4

cdr3_nt: TGTGCCAGCAGCCAGACAGGGGCCGGGGAGCTGTTTTTT
cdr3_aa: CASSQTGAGELFF
v_call: TRBV7-9
clone_size: many
d_call: TRBD1
j_call: TRBJ2-2

cdr3_nt: TGCAGCGTTGTAGGGTGGAACGAGCAGTACTTC
cdr3_aa: CSVVGWNEQYF
v_call: TRBV29-1
clone_size: .
d_call: .
j_call: TRBJ2-7

cdr3_nt: TGCAGCGTTGAAAGGGGGCCGGGCACTGAAGCTTTC
cdr3_aa: CSVERGPGTEAF
v_call: TRBV29-1
clone_size: .
d_call: TRBD1
j_call: TRBJ2-6

cdr3_nt: TGCGCCAGCAGCCAAGAGGTGGGGACCTACGAGCAGTACTTC
cdr3_aa: CASSQEVGTYEQYF
v_call: TRBV7-9
clone_size: .
d_call: .
j_call: TRBJ2-7

cdr3_nt: TGTGCCAGTAGATCGGGGGACACCTACTTCTACAATGAGCAGTTCTTC
cdr3_aa: CASRSGDTYFYNEQFF
v_call: TRBV19
clone_size: once
d_call: .
j_call: TRBJ2-1

cdr3_nt: TGCGCCAGCACCGGGACAGGGGGCGCCTATGGCTACACCTTC
cdr3_aa: CASTGTGGAYGYTF
v_call: TRBV4-1
clone_size: once
d_call: TRBD1
j_call: TRBJ1-2

cdr3_nt: TGTGCCAGCAGTTCAAGGACACCACCTAACTATGGCTACACCTTC
cdr3_aa: CASSSRTPPNYGYTF
v_call: TRBV10-3
clone_size: .
d_call: .
j_call: TRBJ1-2

cdr3_nt: TGCAGTGCTAGAAGGGCTGACAGGGGGAGGGCAGAGACCCAGTACTTC
cdr3_aa: CSARRADRGRAETQYF
v_call: TRBV20-1
clone_size: .
d_call: TRBD1
j_call: TRBJ2-5

cdr3_nt: TGTGCCAGCAGTTTATCCCGGACAGGGGAGGGAAATTCACCCCTCCACTTT
cdr3_aa: CASSLSRTGEGNSPLHF
v_call: TRBV27
clone_size: many
d_call: TRBD1
j_call: TRBJ1-6

cdr3_nt: TGTGCCAGCAGCTTGTGGTCTAGCGGGATCCAAGATACGCAGTATTTT
cdr3_aa: CASSLWSSGIQDTQYF
v_call: TRBV5-1
clone_size: many
d_call: TRBD2
j_call: TRBJ2-3

cdr3_nt: TGTGCCAGCAGAGACGGACAGGGTCGTGAAAAACTGTTTTTT
cdr3_aa: CASRDGQGREKLFF
v_call: TRBV6-6
clone_size: many
d_call: TRBD1
j_call: TRBJ1-4

cdr3_nt: TGTGCCAGCACCTTAGGGTGGTACAACACGGGGGAGCAGTACTTC
cdr3_aa: CASTLGWYNTGEQYF
v_call: TRBV6-5
clone_size: many
d_call: .
j_call: TRBJ2-7

cdr3_nt: TGTGCCAGCAGCACCGGGACTAGCGGAGGAGAGACCCAGTACTTC
cdr3_aa: CASSTGTSGGETQYF
v_call: TRBV11-3
clone_size: .
d_call: TRBD2
j_call: TRBJ2-5

cdr3_nt: TGCGCCAGCAGGGACCCCGGACAGGGGGCTGGAAACACCATATATTTT
cdr3_aa: CASRDPGQGAGNTIYF
v_call: TRBV5-1
clone_size: .
d_call: TRBD1
j_call: TRBJ1-3

cdr3_nt: TGTGCCAGCAGCCGGGGGGGCGACGAGCAGTACTTC
cdr3_aa: CASSRGGDEQYF
v_call: TRBV13
clone_size: .
d_call: TRBD2
j_call: TRBJ2-7

cdr3_nt: TGTGCCAGCTCACCACAATCAACGGGAGGTACCTACGAGCAGTACTTC
cdr3_aa: CASSPQSTGGTYEQYF
v_call: TRBV18
clone_size: many
d_call: TRBD2
j_call: TRBJ2-7

cdr3_nt: TGTGCCAGGACCTATCAACAAGGGTATGGCTACACCTTC
cdr3_aa: CARTYQQGYGYTF
v_call: TRBV6-1
clone_size: many
d_call: .
j_call: TRBJ1-2

cdr3_nt: TGCGCCAGCAGCCTAGGGACTGGGGAGCTGTTTTTT
cdr3_aa: CASSLGTGELFF
v_call: TRBV7-9
clone_size: many
d_call: .
j_call: TRBJ2-2

cdr3_nt: TGTGCCAGCAGTGTAGGGACCTCCTACGAGCAGTACTTC
cdr3_aa: CASSVGTSYEQYF
v_call: TRBV25-1
clone_size: once
d_call: .
j_call: TRBJ2-7

cdr3_nt: TGTGCCAGCAGTGGTGACAGCTCAACCGGGGAGCTGTTTTTT
cdr3_aa: CASSGDSSTGELFF
v_call: TRBV2
clone_size: many
d_call: .
j_call: TRBJ2-2

cdr3_nt: TGTGCCAGCAGCTTACTCCCGGGGCGTAGAGTAAACACTGAAGCTTTCTTT
cdr3_aa: CASSLLPGRRVNTEAFF
v_call: TRBV7-9
clone_size: many
d_call: .
j_call: TRBJ1-1

cdr3_nt: TGTGCCAGCAGCCCAGTGGCGGGGGGCGGCTACACCTTC
cdr3_aa: CASSPVAGGGYTF
v_call: TRBV7-9
clone_size: many
d_call: .
j_call: TRBJ1-2

cdr3_nt: TGCGCCAGCAGCTCCATATCGCCACTAGCGGGAGTACTAGATACGCAGTATTTT
cdr3_aa: CASSSISPLAGVLDTQYF
v_call: TRBV5-1
clone_size: many
d_call: TRBD2
j_call: TRBJ2-3

cdr3_nt: TGCGCCAGCAGCTTGGACCGGGGAGCTAACTATGGCTACACCTTC
cdr3_aa: CASSLDRGANYGYTF
v_call: TRBV5-1
clone_size: many
d_call: .
j_call: TRBJ1-2

cdr3_nt: TGTGCCATCAGTGAGTCGCCCAATCAGCCCCAGCATTTT
cdr3_aa: CAISESPNQPQHF
v_call: TRBV10-3
clone_size: many
d_call: .
j_call: TRBJ1-5

cdr3_nt: TGTGCCAGCAGCCAAGGGTGGGAGGGCTCCTACGAGCAGCACTTC
cdr3_aa: CASSQGWEGSYEQHF
v_call: TRBV7-2
clone_size: .
d_call: TRBD2
j_call: TRBJ2-7

cdr3_nt: TGTGCCAGCAGCTCCCGGGACTTCGCCATATATTTT
cdr3_aa: CASSSRDFAIYF
v_call: TRBV7-2
clone_size: .
d_call: .
j_call: TRBJ1-3

cdr3_nt: TGTGCCAGCAGCTTATGGCGGGGTCACTACAATGAGCAGTTCTTC
cdr3_aa: CASSLWRGHYNEQFF
v_call: TRBV5-6
clone_size: many
d_call: .
j_call: TRBJ2-1

cdr3_nt: TGTGCCAGCAGCTTAGCCACAGGGGGCGCGGCAGGCTACACCTTC
cdr3_aa: CASSLATGGAAGYTF
v_call: TRBV7-9
clone_size: many
d_call: TRBD1
j_call: TRBJ1-2

cdr3_nt: TGTGCCAGTAGCAGGGGAGACGGCAATCAGCCCCAGCATTTT
cdr3_aa: CASSRGDGNQPQHF
v_call: TRBV19
clone_size: .
d_call: .
j_call: TRBJ1-5

cdr3_nt: TGCGCCAGCAACTCGGGGAACACCATATATTTT
cdr3_aa: CASNSGNTIYF
v_call: TRBV5-1
clone_size: .
d_call: .
j_call: TRBJ1-3

cdr3_nt: TGTGCCAGCAGAATCGGACTAGCGGCCTACGAGCAGTACTTC
cdr3_aa: CASRIGLAAYEQYF
v_call: TRBV6-5
clone_size: .
d_call: TRBD2
j_call: TRBJ2-7

cdr3_nt: TGCGCCAGCAGCGGGGGACTATACACCGGGGAGCTGTTTTTT
cdr3_aa: CASSGGLYTGELFF
v_call: TRBV5-1
clone_size: many
d_call: TRBD2
j_call: TRBJ2-2

cdr3_nt: TGTGCCAGTAGTATGACAGGGGGCTACGAGCAGTACTTC
cdr3_aa: CASSMTGGYEQYF
v_call: TRBV19
clone_size: few
d_call: TRBD1
j_call: TRBJ2-7

cdr3_nt: TGTGCCACCAGCAGACCCAGTCGGGAGGGGGCTGCAGAGACCCAGTACTTC
cdr3_aa: CATSRPSREGAAETQYF
v_call: TRBV15
clone_size: .
d_call: .
j_call: TRBJ2-5

cdr3_nt: TGTGCCAGCAGCGTAGGACAGGGGGACAATTCACCCCTCCACTTT
cdr3_aa: CASSVGQGDNSPLHF
v_call: TRBV3-1
clone_size: many
d_call: TRBD1
j_call: TRBJ1-6

cdr3_nt: TGCAGTGCTAGAGACATCGATGGGGCCTCCCAAGAGACCCAGTACTTC
cdr3_aa: CSARDIDGASQETQYF
v_call: TRBV20-1
clone_size: once
d_call: .
j_call: TRBJ2-5

cdr3_nt: TGCGCCACCCGACTAGCGGGAGACGAGCAGTACTTC
cdr3_aa: CATRLAGDEQYF
v_call: TRBV5-1
clone_size: .
d_call: TRBD2
j_call: TRBJ2-7

cdr3_nt: TGCAGCGTTGAAGGGACTAGCGGGAGCGATAGGTACAATGAGCAGTTCTTC
cdr3_aa: CSVEGTSGSDRYNEQFF
v_call: TRBV29-1
clone_size: many
d_call: TRBD2
j_call: TRBJ2-1

cdr3_nt: TGTGCCAGCAGCTTAGAACCAGGGACCTATGGCTACACCTTC
cdr3_aa: CASSLEPGTYGYTF
v_call: TRBV7-3
clone_size: .
d_call: .
j_call: TRBJ1-2

cdr3_nt: TGCAGCGTTCGGACAGGGAACGCCGGGGAGCTATTTTTT
cdr3_aa: CSVRTGNAGELFF
v_call: TRBV29-1
clone_size: .
d_call: TRBD1
j_call: TRBJ2-2

cdr3_nt: TGTGCCATCAGCGGGACAGGCTTTGACACTGAAGCTTTCTTT
cdr3_aa: CAISGTGFDTEAFF
v_call: TRBV10-3
clone_size: once
d_call: TRBD1
j_call: TRBJ1-1

cdr3_nt: TGCAGTGCCCCCAACACGGACAGGGGTACCGGCTACACCTTC
cdr3_aa: CSAPNTDRGTGYTF
v_call: TRBV20-1
clone_size: many
d_call: TRBD1
j_call: TRBJ1-2

cdr3_nt: TGTGCCTGGACTAGGACGGTTAGGAACACTGAAGCTTTCTTT
cdr3_aa: CAWTRTVRNTEAFF
v_call: TRBV30
clone_size: many
d_call: .
j_call: TRBJ1-1

cdr3_nt: TGTGCCAGCACGGGACAGGGGGCTGTCGGCTACACCTTC
cdr3_aa: CASTGQGAVGYTF
v_call: TRBV2
clone_size: .
d_call: TRBD1
j_call: TRBJ1-2

cdr3_nt: TGTGCCACCAGTGGCCGGGCAGGGGGCAATCAGCCCCAGCATTTT
cdr3_aa: CATSGRAGGNQPQHF
v_call: TRBV24-1
clone_size: .
d_call: .
j_call: TRBJ1-5

cdr3_nt: TGCAGCGTGGTTGACAGGGTGGAATTTGGCTACACCTTC
cdr3_aa: CSVVDRVEFGYTF
v_call: TRBV29-1
clone_size: .
d_call: TRBD1
j_call: TRBJ1-2

cdr3_nt: TGCAGCGTCATCAGGGGGATCGAGACCCAGTACTTC
cdr3_aa: CSVIRGIETQYF
v_call: TRBV29-1
clone_size: .
d_call: TRBD1
j_call: TRBJ2-5